This entry is about one T cell receptor beta chain. What it binds is unknown. This entry is derived from a study of cytomegalovirus exposure and HLA in healthy donors. J gave up 2 bases and V 8 bases, and 10 bases lay outside the gene matches. Germline-derived CDR1 and CDR2 are KGHSH and LQKENI. This CDR3 has 15 residues. The primer mix had 60 Vbeta and 13 Jbeta primers. Using immunoSEQ multiplex PCR, the repertoire was profiled, and TCRdb retains in-frame clones only, with some absent. This sample has some 140,000 clones, with 70% to 80% found just once. Donors were nominally healthy when sampled, though unrecorded immune exposures were likely. Overall study results and limits: The study labeled roughly 160 TCR beta chains cytomegalovirus-associated. The authors later found HLA-associated TCR beta chains more clonally expanded than equally common others. Later analysis identified a missense DCLRE1C variant that was linked to TCR beta V- and J-gene trimming.

The chain employs TRBV18 and TRBJ2-7; 9 bases are shared with TRBD2. Sequenced material: PBMCs. The clonotype was recovered from a young man in good health and CMV-seropositive. The CDR3: CASLQGLAGPYEQYF. As DNA, the CDR3 is TGTGCCAGCCTCCAGGGGCTAGCGGGACCCTACGAGCAGTACTTC.